Presented here are 12 T cell receptor beta chains from one specimen sequenced in a study of tumor and adjacent non-tumor tissue in lung cancer. A modified ARM-PCR protocol with three rounds of nested PCR amplified TCRbeta. In TCRdb, the multiplex PCR reads were re-called with MiXCR into one record per CDR3 protein. In the table there are approximately 120,000 distinct CDR3 sequences, under 65% of which are singletons. This sample's RNA came from whole unsorted tissue. Distant lung tissue was collected more than 3 cm away from the tumor edge. The sequencing sample was made of distant non-tumor lung tissue. Every receptor here comes from a man aged 60 to 69 with non-small cell lung cancer.

V and J are TRBV9 and TRBJ2-5; D possibly corresponds to TRBD2 (6 bases). This CDR3 contains 13 residues. The V gene's germline CDR1 is SGDLS and CDR2 YYNGEE. V dropped 2 bases and J dropped 3 bases, with 8 bases sitting between them. CDR3 nucleotides: TGTGCCAGCAGCGTCCGGGGGAAAGAGACCCAGTACTTC. Its protein is CASSVRGKETQYF.

The rearrangement joins TRBV6-1 to TRBJ2-2; TRBD1 agrees at 7 bases. The germline gives CDR1 MNHNS, CDR2 SASEGT. CDR3 length: 14 residues. V was pared by 9 bases and J by 14 bases, with 18 bases of the junction left unmatched. The CDR3 here is CASRGRADTGVLFF. CDR3 nucleotide sequence: TGTGCCAGTCGTGGTAGGGCGGACACAGGGGTACTGTTTTTT.

This clonotype was recorded many times. The chain employs TRBV30 and TRBJ1-5; 8 nucleotides line up with TRBD1. Germline V CDR1 and CDR2: GTSNPN, SVGIG (reference sequence). V was pared by 0 bases and J by 11 bases, with 12 bases of the junction left unmatched. CDR3 length: 15 amino acids. The CDR3 region has the DNA TGTGCCTGGAGTGTACAGGGGGGGCGCCGGGGGGCCCAGCATTTT. Encoded protein: CAWSVQGGRRGAQHF.

Details on this clonotype: Relative to the germline gene, one junction end is altered; a read error may explain this. This chain links TRBV29-1 with TRBJ1-5; 7 bases agree with TRBD1. Germline lookup yields CDR1 SQVTM and CDR2 ANQGSEA. This CDR3 comprises 12 residues. This CDR3 reads CSVRQGDHPQHF. CDR3 DNA: TGCAGCGTTCGACAGGGCGATCACCCCCAACATTTC.

Here the CDR3 DNA reads TGTGCCAGCAGCCCCTGTCTGGGCGGATCTGGCTCATACGAGCAGTACTTC. The encoded protein is CASSPCLGGSGSYEQYF. The V and J genes are TRBV11-1 and TRBJ2-7; D not certain. With 5 bases removed from V and 4 bases from J, the gap between germline ends came to 24 bases. Germline CDR1 and CDR2: SGHAT and FQDESV (reference sequence). This CDR3 region has 17 residues.

For this clonotype: A read error may produce the germline difference seen at one junction end. The chain couples TRBV7-2 to TRBJ2-7, with D tentatively TRBD1 or TRBD2 (5 bases each). The CDR3 runs to 14 residues. Germline CDR1 reads SGHTA; CDR2 reads FQGNSA. The CDR3 nucleotides are TGTGCCAGCAGCTTAGGGGGGAGCTCCTACGAGCAGTGCTTC. Translating it yields CASSLGGSSYEQCF.

This clonotype has at least ten counts. The CDR3 region has the DNA TGTGCCAGCAGTTACAGGGGCAGGGTGAACACTGAAGCTTTCTTT. It specifies CASSYRGRVNTEAFF. V is TRBV6-5 and J is TRBJ1-1; D is perhaps TRBD1 (5 bases). Germline V gene sequence: CDR1 MNHEY, CDR2 SVGAGI. The ends were cut back, 2 bases at V and 0 bases at J, with 10 bases in the middle. The CDR3 runs 15 residues.

A note on this clonotype: Here the CDR3 omits its conserved ending phenylalanine or tryptophan, so a read error is the likely source. The chain is built from TRBV7-3 and TRBJ1-1; 8 positions agree with TRBD1. The CDR3 runs to 14 residues. The V gene's germline CDR1 is SGHTA and CDR2 FQGTGA. Trimming cost V 5 bases and J 0 bases; bases outside gene matches: 2. DNA of the CDR3: TGTGCCAGCAGCAGGACAGGGATGAACACTGAAGCTTTCTCT. Protein: CASSRTGMNTEAFS.

V usage is TRBV28 and J usage is TRBJ1-6; no reliable D call. V was trimmed by 2 bases and J by 16 bases, leaving 21 bases between them. In germline, CDR1 is MDHEN, CDR2 SYDVKM. The CDR3 has 15 amino acids. CDR3 DNA: TGTGCCAGCAGTTTAGAACCCTGGGCCCCTAGGCCTCTCCACTTT. Translation: CASSLEPWAPRPLHF.

V and J are TRBV12-3 or TRBV12-4 and TRBJ2-1, with 7 nucleotides matching TRBD1. Unmatched junction bases numbered 15, after V lost 6 bases and J lost 16 bases. The CDR3 is made up of 13 amino acids. CDR3 amino acids: CASSPGQTNGQFF. CDR3 bases: TGTGCCAGCAGCCCGGGACAGACTAATGGGCAATTCTTC.

This clonotype showed up just a few times. It may be a read error: a sequence one base away is much more abundant. V gene TRBV13 combines with J gene TRBJ1-2, with no clear D. Germline-derived CDR1 and CDR2 are PRHDT and FYEKMQ (reference sequence). The CDR3 runs 13 residues. The CDR3 DNA is TGTGCCAGCAGCTTAGACAGATCGTATGACTACACCTTC. Its protein is CASSLDRSYDYTF.

This clonotype has more than one count but fewer than ten. This chain uses TRBV20-1 with TRBJ1-2, with 12 bases fitting TRBD1. Germline V gene sequence: CDR1 DFQATT, CDR2 SNEGSKA (reference sequence). The CDR3 runs to 14 residues. J gave up 6 bases and V 3 bases, and 5 bases lay outside the gene matches. The CDR3 DNA reads TGCAGTGCTAGCCCCAGGGACAGGGGGCATGGCTACACCTTC. This codes for CSASPRDRGHGYTF.